The present entry profiles one T cell receptor (beta chain) with its context. What it binds is not known. This sample stems from a study of shared clonotypes between healthy human individuals. General observations from the study: Against clonotypes common to all four donors, non-shared ones had lower generation probabilities.

The donors were adults (healthy and HIV-negative) with no recent acute infections or vaccinations. Investigators spread the genomic DNA of each subset evenly over several immunoSEQ plates. In the sorted-subset replicate PCRs, about 200 ng DNA, 25,000 to 30,000 T cell genomes, was used. The data were produced by immunoSEQ multiplex PCR, yet TCRdb's version contains in-frame clones alone and is incomplete. Among 2 million to 3 million clones listed, roughly 93% were seen once. Sequenced input: naive CD4+ T cells from PBMCs. Subset denoted: CD45RA+ positively selected. This TCR derives from a man younger than 35 in good health. Some clones in this sample may be carry-over from other donors' samples.

The CDR3 DNA reads as TGTGCCAGCAGTTTAGCGGAGGGGGACAATCAGCCCCAGCATTTT. Translation: CASSLAEGDNQPQHF. The chain is built from TRBV28 and TRBJ1-5, with a tentative D call TRBD1 (6 bases). Germline V lookup: CDR1 MDHEN, CDR2 SYDVKM. Deletions cut 2 bases from V and 3 bases from J, with 11 bases between. This CDR3 comprises 15 residues. Filled out from reference TRBV28 and TRBJ1-5, the complete variable domain reads DVKVTQSSRYLVKRTGEKVFLECVQDMDHENMFWYRQDPGLGLRLIYFSYDVKMKEKGDIPEGYSVSREKKERFSLILESASTNQTSMYLCASSLAEGDNQPQHFGDGTRLSIL.